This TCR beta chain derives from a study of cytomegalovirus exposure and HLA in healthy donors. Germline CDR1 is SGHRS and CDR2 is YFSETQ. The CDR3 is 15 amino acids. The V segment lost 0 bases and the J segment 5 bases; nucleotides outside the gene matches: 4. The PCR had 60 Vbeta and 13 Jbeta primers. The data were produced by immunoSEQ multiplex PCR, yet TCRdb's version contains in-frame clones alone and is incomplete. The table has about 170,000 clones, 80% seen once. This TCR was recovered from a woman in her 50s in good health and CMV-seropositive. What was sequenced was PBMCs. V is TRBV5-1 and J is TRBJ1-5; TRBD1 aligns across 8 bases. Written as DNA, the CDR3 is TGCGCCAGCAGCTTGGTGACAGGGGCCGATCAGCCCCAGCATTTT. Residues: CASSLVTGADQPQHF.